Given below is one TCR beta chain in context. The antigen is unknown. Profiled with immunoSEQ multiplex PCR; TCRdb holds only in-frame clones, not every one. The sample includes around 19,000 clones, about nine tenths of them seen just once. The CDR3 is 16 residues long. The junction had 6 bases not matched to a gene; V was cut back by 4 bases and J by 3 bases. Germline lookup yields CDR1 MNHNS and CDR2 SASEGT. The sample is drawn from a study of T cells in localized non-small cell lung cancer. Findings and caveats of the study: Of the tissues analyzed, uninvolved adjacent lung showed maximal T cell clonality, greater than tumor.

The sequenced sample was peripheral blood, obtained before any cancer treatment. This TCR was sampled from a woman aged 40-75 years with stage I lung adenocarcinoma. J is TRBJ1-5 and V is TRBV6-1, with 10 positions matching TRBD1. DNA for the CDR3: TGTGCCAGCAGTGCCCGGGACAGGGGCTTCAATCAGCCCCAGCATTTT. Translated: CASSARDRGFNQPQHF.